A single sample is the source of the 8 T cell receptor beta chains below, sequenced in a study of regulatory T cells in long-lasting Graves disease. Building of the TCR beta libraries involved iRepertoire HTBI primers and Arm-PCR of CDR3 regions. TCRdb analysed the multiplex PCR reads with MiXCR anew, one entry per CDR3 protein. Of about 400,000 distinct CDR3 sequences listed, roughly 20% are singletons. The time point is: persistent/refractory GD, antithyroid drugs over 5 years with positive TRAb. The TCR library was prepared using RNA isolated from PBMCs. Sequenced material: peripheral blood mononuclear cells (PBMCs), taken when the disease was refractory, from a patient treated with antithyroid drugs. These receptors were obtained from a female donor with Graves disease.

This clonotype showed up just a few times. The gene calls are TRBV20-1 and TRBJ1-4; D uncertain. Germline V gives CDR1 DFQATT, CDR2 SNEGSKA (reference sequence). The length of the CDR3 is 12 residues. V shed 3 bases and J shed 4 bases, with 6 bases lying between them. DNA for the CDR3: TGCAGTGCTAGGCCCCTTAATGAAAAACTGTTTTTT. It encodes CSARPLNEKLFF.

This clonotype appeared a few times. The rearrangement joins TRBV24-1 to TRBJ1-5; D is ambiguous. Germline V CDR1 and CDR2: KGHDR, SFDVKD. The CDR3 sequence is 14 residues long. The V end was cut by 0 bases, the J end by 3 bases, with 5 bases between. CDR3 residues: CATSDLGYNQPQHF. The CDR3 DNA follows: TGTGCCACCAGTGATTTGGGATACAATCAGCCCCAGCATTTT.

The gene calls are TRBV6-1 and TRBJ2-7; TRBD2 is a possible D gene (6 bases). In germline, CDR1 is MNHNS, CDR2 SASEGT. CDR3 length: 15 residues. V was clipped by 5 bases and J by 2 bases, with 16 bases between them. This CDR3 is CASSPGGSGAYEQYF. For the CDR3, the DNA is TGTGCCAGCAGTCCCGGGGGTAGCGGTGCCTACGAGCAGTACTTC.

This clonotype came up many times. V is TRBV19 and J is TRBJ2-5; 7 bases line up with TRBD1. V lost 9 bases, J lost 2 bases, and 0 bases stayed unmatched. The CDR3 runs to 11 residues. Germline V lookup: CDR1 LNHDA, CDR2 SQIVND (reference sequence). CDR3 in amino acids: CASRGQETQYF. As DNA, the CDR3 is TGTGCCAGCAGGGGGCAAGAGACCCAGTACTTC.

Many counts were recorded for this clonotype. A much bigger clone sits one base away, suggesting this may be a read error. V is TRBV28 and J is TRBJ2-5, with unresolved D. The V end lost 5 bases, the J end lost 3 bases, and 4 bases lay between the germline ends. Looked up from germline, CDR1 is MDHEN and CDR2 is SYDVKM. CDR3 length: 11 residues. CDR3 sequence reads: CASSVEETQYF. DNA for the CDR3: TGTGCCAGCAGTGTGGAAGAGACCCAGTACTTC.

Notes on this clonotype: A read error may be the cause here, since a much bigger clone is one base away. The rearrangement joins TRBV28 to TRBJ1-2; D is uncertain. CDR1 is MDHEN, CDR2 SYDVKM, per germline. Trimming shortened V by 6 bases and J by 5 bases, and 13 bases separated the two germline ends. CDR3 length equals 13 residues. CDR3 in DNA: TGTGCCAGCAGCCAGGACGGAGTGTATGGCTACACCTTC. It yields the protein CASSQDGVYGYTF.

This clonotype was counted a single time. The CDR3 coding sequence is TGTGCCAGCAGCCCCGGAGGGCCGACCGGGACAGATACGCAGTATTTT. Amino acids: CASSPGGPTGTDTQYF. The chain links TRBV6-1 to TRBJ2-3; maybe TRBD2 (6 bases). V lost 6 bases to trimming and J lost 3 bases, with 19 bases between them. Germline V CDR1 and CDR2: MNHNS, SASEGT. The CDR3 has 16 residues.

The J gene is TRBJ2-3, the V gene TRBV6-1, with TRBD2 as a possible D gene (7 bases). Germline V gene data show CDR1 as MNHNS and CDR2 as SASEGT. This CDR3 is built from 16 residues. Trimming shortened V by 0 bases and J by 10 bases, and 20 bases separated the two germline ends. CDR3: CASSEALAGAGWAQYF. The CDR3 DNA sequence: TGTGCCAGCAGTGAAGCGCTGGCGGGGGCTGGTTGGGCGCAGTATTTT.